This TCR beta chain appears in the sequencing data of a study of beta chain features in type 1 diabetes. In regard to this clone: Antigen unknown.

Study-level findings and limits: The study found moderately but significantly shorter TCRB CDR3s in all four CD4+ subsets of Type 1 diabetes patients.

The CDR3 has 14 residues. The V and J ends lost 7 bases and 4 bases respectively, with 16 bases between them. Per germline, CDR1 MDHEN and CDR2 SYDVKM. Every bit of the isolated RNA underwent reverse transcription, so sequencing read expressed TCRB transcripts. Libraries were prepared by immunoSEQ multiplex PCR; TCRdb keeps only in-frame clonotypes and omits some of them. This table holds fewer than 350,000 clones, 15% found once. V usage is TRBV28 and J usage is TRBJ1-2; tentative D call: TRBD1 (6 bases). Sequenced sample: naive CD4+ T cells from blood. The receptor was derived from a man aged 18 to 35 with type 1 diabetes. CDR3 sequence: CASNQPQGFYGYTF. In nucleotides, the CDR3 is TGTGCCAGCAATCAACCACAGGGATTCTATGGCTACACCTTC.